The 9 T cell receptor beta chains listed next were all sequenced from one sample in a study of molecular identifiers for immune sequencing clone quantification. MiXCR, applied by TCRdb to the PCR reads, yields one record per CDR3 protein. Of roughly 10,000 distinct CDR3 sequences listed, 20% to 25% were seen once; the top ten hold around 1.6%. The sequencing input was naive CD8+ T cells from blood, with Jurkat cell RNA spiked in. Subset described: FACS-sorted CD8+CD4-CCR7+CD45RA+ naive T cells. The receptor set was obtained from a human donor in good health. Some libraries in this study had Jurkat cell RNA spiked in.

This clonotype is deemed medium-sized. The chain recombines TRBV12-3 or TRBV12-4 with TRBJ2-2; D is possibly TRBD1 (6 bases). The V end was cut by 3 bases, the J end by 5 bases, with 7 bases between. The CDR3 covers 13 residues. The CDR3: CASSLRGTGELFF. CDR3 in DNA: TGTGCCAGCAGTTTGAGGGGGACCGGGGAGCTGTTTTTT.

This clonotype was seen many times. V gene TRBV3-1 combines with J gene TRBJ2-5; D is unresolved. Germline V gene data show CDR1 as LGHDT and CDR2 as YNNKEL (reference sequence). The V gene lost 4 bases and the J gene lost 5 bases, with 20 bases spanning the gap. This CDR3 has 16 residues. CDR3 amino acids: CASSPGVTIGFETQYF. The CDR3 nucleotides read TGTGCCAGCAGCCCTGGTGTGACCATCGGGTTTGAGACCCAGTACTTC.

A few counts support this clonotype. The chain joins TRBV27 to TRBJ2-7; D gene uncertain. The CDR3 loop spans 14 amino acids. From germline, CDR1 is MNHEY and CDR2 SMNVEV (reference sequence). Trimming removed 4 bases from V and 0 bases from J, with 10 bases in between. The CDR3 loop reads CASSSKAVSYEQYF. The CDR3 bases are TGTGCCAGCAGTTCTAAAGCTGTCTCCTACGAGCAGTACTTC.

This sequence joins TRBV2 and TRBJ2-3; D may be TRBD2 (5 bases). The CDR3 is made up of 16 amino acids. Germline V CDR1 and CDR2: SNHLY, FYNNEI. V lost 6 bases and J lost 14, with 30 bases in between. CDR3 in amino acids: CASSDRRAAPPAPPYF. The CDR3 bases are TGTGCCAGCAGCGATAGGAGAGCGGCTCCCCCCGCTCCGCCGTATTTT.

The chain joins TRBV28 to TRBJ2-6; unclear D gene. Germline lookup yields CDR1 MDHEN and CDR2 SYDVKM. Between the trimmed V and J ends, which lost 1 base and 2 bases, there was a span of 24 bases. The CDR3 spans 21 residues. The CDR3 nucleotides are TGTGCCAGCAGTTTATCCGTAACGGGCCTCCTCTTCAAACCTGGGGCCAACGTCCTGACTTTC. Residues: CASSLSVTGLLFKPGANVLTF.

This clonotype came up a few times. A clone one base away is much larger, so this may be a read error. The chain couples TRBV29-1 to TRBJ2-7; D is perhaps TRBD1 or TRBD2 (6 bases each). V was clipped by 6 bases and J by 0 bases, with 9 bases between them. The CDR3 loop spans 12 amino acids. Germline CDR1 reads SQVTM; CDR2 reads ANQGSEA. The CDR3 nucleotides are TGCAGCGTCGGGGGCCCCTCCTACGAGCAGTACTTC. Its translation: CSVGGPSYEQYF.

Within the sample, this clonotype is medium-sized (0.01 to 0.1%). V usage is TRBV7-9 and J usage is TRBJ2-7; maybe TRBD2 (6 bases). The length of the CDR3 is 15 residues. Trimming removed 7 bases at V and 0 bases at J, with 16 bases between. Germline V gives CDR1 SEHNR, CDR2 FQNEAQ (reference sequence). The CDR3 is CASTDLAKHSYEQYF. CDR3 DNA: TGTGCCAGCACAGACCTAGCGAAACACTCCTACGAGCAGTACTTC.

Relative to its sample, this clonotype is medium-sized (0.01 to 0.1%). The chain employs TRBV6-6 and TRBJ2-7; 7 positions agree with TRBD2. The CDR3 extends over 12 amino acids. V was clipped by 7 bases and J by 4 bases; unmatched bases: 4. Germline-derived CDR1 and CDR2 are MNHNY and SVGAGI (reference sequence). The CDR3: CASTHGGYEQYF. The CDR3 DNA is TGTGCCAGCACCCACGGGGGGTACGAGCAGTACTTC.

This clonotype is judged medium-sized. This chain links TRBV7-2 with TRBJ1-5, with no clear D. There are 15 residues in the CDR3. CDR1 and CDR2 (germline): SGHTA, FQGNSA. V was cut by 0 bases and J by 7 bases, with 13 bases left in between. CDR3 nucleotides: TGTGCCAGCAGCTTAGCGCTCCACGGTGGGCAGCCCCAGCATTTT. Protein sequence: CASSLALHGGQPQHF.